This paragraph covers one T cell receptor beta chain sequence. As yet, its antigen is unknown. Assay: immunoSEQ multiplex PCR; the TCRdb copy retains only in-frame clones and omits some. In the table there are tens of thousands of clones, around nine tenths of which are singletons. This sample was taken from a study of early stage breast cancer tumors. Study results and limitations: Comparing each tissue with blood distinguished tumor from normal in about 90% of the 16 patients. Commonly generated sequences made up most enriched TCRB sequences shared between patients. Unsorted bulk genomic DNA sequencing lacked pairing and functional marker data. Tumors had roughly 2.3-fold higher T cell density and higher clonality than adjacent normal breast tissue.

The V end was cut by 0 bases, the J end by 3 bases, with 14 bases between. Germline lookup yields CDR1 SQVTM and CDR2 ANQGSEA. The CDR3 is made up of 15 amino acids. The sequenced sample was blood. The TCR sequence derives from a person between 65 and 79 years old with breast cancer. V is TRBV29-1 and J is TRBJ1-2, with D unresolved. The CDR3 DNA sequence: TGCAGCGTTGAAGATCCGGGAAGTGGGGACTATGGCTACACCTTC. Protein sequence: CSVEDPGSGDYGYTF.